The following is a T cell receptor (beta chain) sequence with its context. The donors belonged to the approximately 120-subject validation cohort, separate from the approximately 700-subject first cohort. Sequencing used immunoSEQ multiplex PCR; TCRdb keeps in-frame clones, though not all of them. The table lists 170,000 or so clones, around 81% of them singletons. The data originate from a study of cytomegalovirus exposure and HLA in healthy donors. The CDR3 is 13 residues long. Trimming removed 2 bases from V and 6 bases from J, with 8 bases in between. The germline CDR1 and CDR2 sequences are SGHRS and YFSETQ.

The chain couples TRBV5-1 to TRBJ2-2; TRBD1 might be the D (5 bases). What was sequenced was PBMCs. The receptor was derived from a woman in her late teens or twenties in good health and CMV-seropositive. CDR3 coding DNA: TGCGCCAGCAGCTTCCAAGGGGCCGGGGAGCTGTTTTTT. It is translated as CASSFQGAGELFF.